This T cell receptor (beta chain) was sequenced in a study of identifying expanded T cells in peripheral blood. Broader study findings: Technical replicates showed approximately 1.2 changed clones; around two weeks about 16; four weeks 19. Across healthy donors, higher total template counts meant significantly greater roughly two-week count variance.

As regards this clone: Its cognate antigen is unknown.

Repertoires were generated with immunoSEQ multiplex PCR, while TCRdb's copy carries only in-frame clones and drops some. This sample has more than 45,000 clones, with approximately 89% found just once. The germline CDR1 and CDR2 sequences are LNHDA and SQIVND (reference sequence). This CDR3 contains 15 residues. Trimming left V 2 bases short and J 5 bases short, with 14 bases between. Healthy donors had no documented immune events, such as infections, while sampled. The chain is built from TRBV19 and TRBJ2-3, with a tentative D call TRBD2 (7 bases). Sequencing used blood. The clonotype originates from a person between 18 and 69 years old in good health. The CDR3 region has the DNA TGTGCCAGTAGTATAAAGGGGGGGCCAGGAGATACGCAGTATTTT. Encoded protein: CASSIKGGPGDTQYF.